A single sample gave rise to the 15 T cell receptor beta chains below, sequenced in a study of blood T cell repertoires in COVID-19. Generated by immunoSEQ multiplex PCR, the TCRdb table keeps only in-frame clones and is missing some. The table lists 25,000 to 35,000 clones, roughly 90% of them singletons. Sequenced: peripheral blood. The receptors shown here come from an older man with active or convalescent COVID-19.

The genes are TRBV2 and TRBJ1-1, with 8 bases matching TRBD1. V lost 5 bases, J lost 3 bases, and 8 bases stayed unmatched. The CDR3 totals 15 residues. Germline V gene lookup returns CDR1 SNHLY and CDR2 FYNNEI. The CDR3 region has the DNA TGTGCCAGCAGTCGAAAGACAGGGGCGGACACTGAAGCTTTCTTT. It yields the protein CASSRKTGADTEAFF. The whole variable domain, filled in from reference TRBV2 and TRBJ1-1, reads EPEVTQTPSHQVTQMGQEVILRCVPISNHLYFYWYRQILGQKVEFLVSFYNNEISEKSEIFDDQFSVERPDGSNFTLKIRSTKLEDSAMYFCASSRKTGADTEAFFGQGTRLTVV.

The chain recombines TRBV4-1 with TRBJ1-5; TRBD1 is a possible D gene (5 bases). The ends were cut back, 2 bases at V and 3 bases at J, with 11 bases in the middle. CDR1 and CDR2 from the germline V gene are MGHRA and YSYEKL. The CDR3 covers 15 residues. DNA for the CDR3: TGCGCCAGCAGCCAAAGACCAGGGCACAATCAGCCCCAGCATTTT. Its protein is CASSQRPGHNQPQHF.

The chain employs TRBV13 and TRBJ1-1; a possible D gene is TRBD1 (5 bases). This CDR3 region has 14 residues. V lost 7 bases and J 5 bases, leaving 17 bases between the germline ends. Germline CDR1 is PRHDT and CDR2 is FYEKMQ (reference sequence). CDR3 nucleotide sequence: TGTGCCAGCACCCCCCGGGGAGGGGTTACTGAAGCTTTCTTT. It codes for CASTPRGGVTEAFF.

The chain recombines TRBV7-3 with TRBJ1-1, with a tentative D call TRBD1 (6 bases). V was clipped by 5 bases and J by 4 bases, with 14 bases between them. Germline V gene data show CDR1 as SGHTA and CDR2 as FQGTGA. The CDR3 contains 14 residues. CDR3 DNA sequence: TGTGCCAGCAGCCGCGCAGGGGTGGGCACTGAAGCTTTCTTT. This gives the protein CASSRAGVGTEAFF. Complete variable domain (other parts from reference TRBV7-3 and TRBJ1-1): GAGVSQTPSNKVTEKGKYVELRCDPISGHTALYWYRQSLGQGPEFLIYFQGTGAADDSGLPNDRFFAVRPEGSVSTLKIQRTERGDSAVYLCASSRAGVGTEAFFGQGTRLTVV.

This clone was picked up one time. The gene calls are TRBV28 and TRBJ1-5, with D unresolved. The CDR3 sequence is 13 residues long. Germline V gene data show CDR1 as MDHEN and CDR2 as SYDVKM. V gave up 2 bases and J gave up 5 bases, with 7 bases separating them. This chain's CDR3 is CASSLPRDQPQHF. CDR3 coding DNA: TGTGCCAGCAGTTTACCAAGAGATCAGCCCCAGCATTTT.

The chain employs TRBV5-6 and TRBJ2-1; the match to TRBD1 covers 8 bases. J was trimmed by 2 bases and V by 5 bases; bases with no gene match: 6. This CDR3 is 15 amino acids long. Germline V gene data show CDR1 as SGHDT and CDR2 as YYEEEE. The CDR3 here is CASRLDRGPYNEQFF. The CDR3 DNA reads as TGTGCCAGCAGACTTGACAGGGGCCCCTACAATGAGCAGTTCTTC.

This clone has more than one count but fewer than ten. The CDR3 spells CASSLDRGSPLHF. CDR3 DNA: TGTGCCAGCAGCTTAGACCGAGGGTCACCCCTCCACTTT. The chain joins TRBV7-2 to TRBJ1-6; D unresolved. The CDR3 is 13 amino acids. Trimming stripped 1 base from V and 10 bases from J, with 8 bases between. Germline assignment: CDR1 SGHTA and CDR2 FQGNSA.

The chain joins TRBV3-1 (or the pseudogene TRBV3-2) to TRBJ1-2; no firm D call. Germline CDR1 is LGHDT and CDR2 is YNNKEL (reference sequence). This CDR3 is 12 amino acids long. V was cut by 0 bases and J by 5 bases, with 4 bases left in between. DNA of the CDR3: TGTGCCAGCAGCCAAGACGAGTATGGCTACACCTTC. This sequence encodes CASSQDEYGYTF.

In its sample, this clone was seen a few times. The gene calls are TRBV12-3 or TRBV12-4 and TRBJ1-2; the D gene is possibly TRBD1 (6 bases). This CDR3 spans 13 amino acids. V shed 6 bases and J shed 5 bases, with 13 bases lying between them. The CDR3 nucleotides are TGTGCCAGCAGCCCAGGACAGACTTATGGCTACACCTTC. This encodes CASSPGQTYGYTF.

The V gene is TRBV18, the J gene TRBJ1-5; TRBD1 agrees at 8 bases. CDR1 is KGHSH and CDR2 is LQKENI in the germline V gene. CDR3 length: 15 residues. V lost 1 base and J lost 6; bases outside the gene matches: 5. The CDR3 region is CASSPLPTGGQPQHF. In nucleotides, the CDR3 is TGTGCCAGCTCACCACTACCTACAGGGGGTCAGCCCCAGCATTTT.

The chain couples TRBV7-2 to TRBJ2-7; tentative D call: TRBD1 (5 bases). The CDR3 spans 13 residues. Germline-derived CDR1 and CDR2 are SGHTA and FQGNSA. The V end lost 5 bases, the J end lost 2 bases, and 10 bases lay between the germline ends. The CDR3 loop reads CASSGRVTYEQYF. The CDR3, as DNA: TGTGCCAGCAGCGGCAGGGTGACCTACGAGCAGTACTTC.

J is TRBJ2-3 and V is TRBV19; D is possibly TRBD2 (6 bases). CDR1 LNHDA and CDR2 SQIVND come from the germline V gene (reference sequence). Trimming pared 7 bases from V and 3 bases from J, leaving 11 bases between. This CDR3 comprises 13 residues. The CDR3 spells CASTSGDTDTQYF. The CDR3 nucleotides are TGTGCCAGTACCTCGGGGGATACAGATACGCAGTATTTT.

V gene TRBV19 combines with J gene TRBJ2-7, with D possibly TRBD2 on 5 matching bases. CDR3 size: 14 residues. Trimming shortened V by 6 bases and J by 0 bases, and 12 bases separated the two germline ends. CDR1 LNHDA and CDR2 SQIVND come from the germline V gene (reference sequence). CDR3 nucleotides: TGTGCCAGTAGCCTCCATGGGAGCTCCTACGAGCAGTACTTC. Its protein product is CASSLHGSSYEQYF.

V usage is TRBV11-2 and J usage is TRBJ1-2, with TRBD1 matching 8 bases. There are 15 residues in the CDR3. Germline trimming cut 6 bases from V and 4 bases from J; bases unmatched to any gene: 10. The germline gives CDR1 SGHAT, CDR2 FQNNGV. The CDR3 sequence: CASSSTGQGLYGYTF. CDR3 in DNA: TGTGCCAGCAGTTCTACAGGACAGGGCCTCTATGGCTACACCTTC.

This clone was counted a single time. The rearrangement links TRBV4-1 to TRBJ2-4, with 7 bases fitting TRBD2. V shed 0 bases, J shed 7 bases, and the junction held 3 bases outside the gene matches. Germline values: CDR1 MGHRA, CDR2 YSYEKL. This CDR3 spans 14 amino acids. The CDR3 DNA reads as TGCGCCAGCAGCCAAGACAGGCGGGGGAACATTCAGTACTTC. This encodes CASSQDRRGNIQYF.